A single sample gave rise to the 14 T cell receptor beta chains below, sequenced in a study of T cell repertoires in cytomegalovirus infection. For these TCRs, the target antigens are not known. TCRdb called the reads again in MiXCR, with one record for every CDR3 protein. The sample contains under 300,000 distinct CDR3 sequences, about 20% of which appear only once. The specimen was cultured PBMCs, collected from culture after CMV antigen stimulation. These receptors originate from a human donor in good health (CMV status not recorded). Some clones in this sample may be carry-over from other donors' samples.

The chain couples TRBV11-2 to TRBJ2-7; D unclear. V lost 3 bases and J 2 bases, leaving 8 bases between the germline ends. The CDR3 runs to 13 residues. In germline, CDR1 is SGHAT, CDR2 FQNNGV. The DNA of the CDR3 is TGTGCCAGCAGCTTTGGCAGCCCCTACGAGCAGTACGTC. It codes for CASSFGSPYEQYV.

As DNA, the CDR3 is TGTGCCAGCAGCCCCGCAGGGGGTCAGCCCCAGCATTTT. Amino acid sequence: CASSPAGGQPQHF. This chain joins TRBV28 and TRBJ1-5, with 7 bases lining up with TRBD1. In germline, CDR1 is MDHEN, CDR2 SYDVKM. The CDR3 runs to 13 residues. J was trimmed by 6 bases and V by 6 bases; bases with no gene match: 5.

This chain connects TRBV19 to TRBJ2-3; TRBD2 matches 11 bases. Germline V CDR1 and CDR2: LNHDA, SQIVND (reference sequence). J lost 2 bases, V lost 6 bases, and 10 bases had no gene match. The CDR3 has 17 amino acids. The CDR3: CASRPILAGGPTDTQYF. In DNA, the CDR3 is TGTGCCAGTAGGCCGATCTTAGCGGGAGGGCCCACAGATACGCAGTATTTT.

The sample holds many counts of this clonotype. The CDR3 coding sequence is TGTGCCAGCAGCTCTTTCCGAACAGGGCCCTTGAACACTGAAGCTTTCTTT. Encoded protein: CASSSFRTGPLNTEAFF. The V and J genes are TRBV7-6 and TRBJ1-1; perhaps TRBD1 as D (6 bases). Germline values: CDR1 SGHVS, CDR2 FNYEAQ. There are 17 residues in the CDR3. V was trimmed by 4 bases and J by 0 bases, leaving 18 bases between them.

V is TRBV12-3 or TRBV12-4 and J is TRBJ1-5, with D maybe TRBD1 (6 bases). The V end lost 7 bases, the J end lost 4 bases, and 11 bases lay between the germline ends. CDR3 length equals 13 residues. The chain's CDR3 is CASTEDRNQPQHF. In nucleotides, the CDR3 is TGTGCCAGCACCGAGGACAGAAATCAGCCCCAGCATTTT.

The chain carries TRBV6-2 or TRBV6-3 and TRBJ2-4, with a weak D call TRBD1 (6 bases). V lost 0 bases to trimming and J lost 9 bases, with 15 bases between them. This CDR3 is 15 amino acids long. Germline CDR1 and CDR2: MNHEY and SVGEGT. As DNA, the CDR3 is TGTGCCAGCAGTTACTCGTCAGTGGCAGGGGTCATTCAGTACTTC. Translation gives CASSYSSVAGVIQYF.

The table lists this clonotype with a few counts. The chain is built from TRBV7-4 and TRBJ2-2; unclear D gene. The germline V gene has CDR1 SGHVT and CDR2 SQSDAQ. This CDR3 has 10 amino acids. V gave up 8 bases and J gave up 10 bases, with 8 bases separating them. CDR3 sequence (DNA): TGTGCCAGCTCTGGTGCGGAGCTGTTTTTT. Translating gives CASSGAELFF.

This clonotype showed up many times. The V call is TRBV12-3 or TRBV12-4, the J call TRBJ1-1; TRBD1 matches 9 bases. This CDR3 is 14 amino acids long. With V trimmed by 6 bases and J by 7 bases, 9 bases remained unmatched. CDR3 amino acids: CASSFTGGLGEAFF. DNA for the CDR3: TGTGCCAGCAGCTTCACAGGGGGCTTAGGTGAAGCTTTCTTT.

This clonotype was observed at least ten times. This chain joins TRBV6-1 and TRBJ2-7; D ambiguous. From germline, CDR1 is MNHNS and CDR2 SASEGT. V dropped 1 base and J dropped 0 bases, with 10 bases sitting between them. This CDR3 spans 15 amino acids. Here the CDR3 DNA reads TGTGCCAGCAGTGAAGGCGGTGCTAGCTCCTACGAGCAGTACTTC. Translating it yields CASSEGGASSYEQYF.

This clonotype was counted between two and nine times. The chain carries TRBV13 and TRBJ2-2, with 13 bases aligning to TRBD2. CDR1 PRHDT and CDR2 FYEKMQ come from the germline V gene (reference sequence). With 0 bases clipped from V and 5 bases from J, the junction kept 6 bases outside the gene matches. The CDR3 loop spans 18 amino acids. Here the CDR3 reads CASSLGRRLAGGTGELFF. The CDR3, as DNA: TGTGCCAGCAGCTTAGGCCGAAGACTAGCGGGAGGTACCGGGGAGCTGTTTTTT.

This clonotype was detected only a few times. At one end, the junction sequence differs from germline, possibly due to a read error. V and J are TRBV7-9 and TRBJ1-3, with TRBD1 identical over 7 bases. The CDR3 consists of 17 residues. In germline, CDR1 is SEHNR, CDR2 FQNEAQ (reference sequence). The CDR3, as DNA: TGTGCCAGCCGCTTTCCACGGGGGACAGCTACTGGAAACACCATATATTTT. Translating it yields CASRFPRGTATGNTIYF.

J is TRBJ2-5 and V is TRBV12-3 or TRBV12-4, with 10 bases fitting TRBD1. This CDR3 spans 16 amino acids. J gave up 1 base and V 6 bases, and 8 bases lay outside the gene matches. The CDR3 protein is CASRPDRGAVQETQYF. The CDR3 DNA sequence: TGTGCCAGCAGGCCGGACAGGGGGGCTGTCCAAGAGACCCAGTACTTC.

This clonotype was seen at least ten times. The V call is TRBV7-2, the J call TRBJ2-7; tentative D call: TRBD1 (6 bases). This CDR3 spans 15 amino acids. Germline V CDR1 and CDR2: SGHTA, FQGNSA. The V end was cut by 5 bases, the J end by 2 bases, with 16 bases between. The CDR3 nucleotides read TGTGCCAGCAGCGGGGGCAACGAACCTCCCTACGAGCAGTACGTC. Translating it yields CASSGGNEPPYEQYV.

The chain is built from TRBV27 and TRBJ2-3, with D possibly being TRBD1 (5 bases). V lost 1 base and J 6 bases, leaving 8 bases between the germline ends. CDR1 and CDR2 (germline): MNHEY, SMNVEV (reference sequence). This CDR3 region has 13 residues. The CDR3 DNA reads TGTGCCAGCAGTTTATGGGGCCAGGATACGCAGTATTTT. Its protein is CASSLWGQDTQYF.